Below, 29 T cell receptor beta chains from the same sample are listed, as sequenced in a study of T cell changes during pregnancy in multiple sclerosis. Profiling relied on immunoSEQ multiplex PCR, and the TCRdb table lists in-frame clones only, not all of them. The repertoire holds some 67,000 clones, with 75% to 95% as singletons. Sequenced here: peripheral blood, sampled in the first trimester of pregnancy. The origin of the receptors is a female donor with multiple sclerosis, enrolled in a pregnancy study.

V and J are TRBV5-4 and TRBJ2-4; D is perhaps TRBD2 (7 bases). The CDR3 is 15 amino acids. Trimming stripped 0 bases from V and 8 bases from J, with 15 bases between. Germline V gene sequence: CDR1 SGHNT, CDR2 YYREEE (reference sequence). CDR3 sequence (DNA): TGTGCCAGCAGCTTGGCCGCGGGGGCGGGGGACATTCAGTACTTC. As protein: CASSLAAGAGDIQYF.

The V call is TRBV7-3, the J call TRBJ2-4; TRBD1 might be the D (6 bases). Trimming pared 5 bases from V and 7 bases from J, leaving 15 bases between. The CDR3 spans 14 residues. Germline-derived CDR1 and CDR2 are SGHTA and FQGTGA. The DNA for the CDR3 is TGTGCCAGCAGCCAGACAGGTGTCAACAACATTCAGTACTTC. It yields the protein CASSQTGVNNIQYF.

The V call is TRBV5-1, the J call TRBJ1-1, with 7 positions matching TRBD1. With V trimmed by 9 bases and J by 8 bases, 13 bases remained unmatched. Germline CDR1 SGHRS, CDR2 YFSETQ. The CDR3 has 13 residues. The chain's CDR3 is CATSNEGATEAFF. The DNA of the CDR3 is TGCGCCACCTCAAATGAGGGGGCAACCGAAGCTTTCTTT.

The CDR3 loop is CASSLRAGQPVQDYGYTF. DNA for the CDR3: TGCGCCAGCAGCTTGCGGGCCGGACAGCCTGTACAGGACTATGGCTACACCTTC. The chain carries TRBV5-1 and TRBJ1-2; tentatively, D is TRBD1 (6 bases). Germline loops: CDR1 SGHRS, CDR2 YFSETQ. The germline V and J ends were trimmed by 1 base and 3 bases, with 22 bases remaining between them. The CDR3 contains 18 residues.

This clone has a handful of counts. V and J are TRBV10-3 and TRBJ1-2, with D unclear. The CDR3 loop spans 14 amino acids. V lost 9 bases and J lost 7, with 21 bases in between. CDR1 is ENHRY, CDR2 SYGVKD, per germline. DNA of the CDR3: TGTGCCATAAACCAACCAAACCGGGGATCTGGCTACACCTTC. Translation gives CAINQPNRGSGYTF.

In this sample, this clone turned up once. This chain uses TRBV28 with TRBJ2-7; 13 bases map to TRBD2. Trimming cost V 6 bases and J 4 bases; bases outside gene matches: 3. Germline CDR1 is MDHEN and CDR2 is SYDVKM. The CDR3 is 14 amino acids. This chain's CDR3 is CASRGLAGNYEQYF. The CDR3 region has the DNA TGTGCCAGCAGGGGACTAGCGGGAAATTACGAGCAGTACTTC.

The rearrangement uses TRBV19 and TRBJ2-7; D uncertain. V gave up 3 bases and J gave up 1 base, with 7 bases separating them. CDR1 and CDR2 from the germline V gene are LNHDA and SQIVND (reference sequence). The CDR3 has 13 amino acids. The CDR3 nucleotides read TGTGCCAGTAGTATTGATCGGTCCTACGAGCAGTACTTC. Protein: CASSIDRSYEQYF.

The gene calls are TRBV2 and TRBJ2-7; 11 bases map to TRBD2. The CDR3 totals 17 residues. The trim removed 4 bases at V and 5 bases at J, leaving 13 bases unmatched. Germline V CDR1 and CDR2: SNHLY, FYNNEI. The CDR3 region has the DNA TGTGCCAGCAGTGGACTAGCGGGAAGGGTTCTCGGCGACGAGCAGTACTTC. This gives the protein CASSGLAGRVLGDEQYF.

This clone has just one count. CDR3 coding DNA: TGTGCCATCAGTGCGACCGGGACAGGGACATATGGCTACACCTTC. It codes for CAISATGTGTYGYTF. This chain links TRBV10-3 with TRBJ1-2; 9 bases are shared with TRBD1. Germline V gene data show CDR1 as ENHRY and CDR2 as SYGVKD. The CDR3 sequence is 15 residues long. With 4 bases clipped from V and 5 bases from J, the junction kept 8 bases outside the gene matches.

This chain connects TRBV5-1 to TRBJ2-7; 7 bases align to TRBD2. CDR1 and CDR2 from the germline V gene are SGHRS and YFSETQ. The length of the CDR3 is 14 residues. The junction had 2 bases not matched to a gene; V was cut back by 0 bases and J by 2 bases. The CDR3 sequence: CASSLGTRAYEQYF. For the CDR3, the DNA is TGCGCCAGCAGCTTGGGGACTAGAGCCTACGAGCAGTACTTC.

V usage is TRBV9 and J usage is TRBJ2-2; 11 nucleotides match TRBD2. The CDR3 has 15 amino acids. Germline V gives CDR1 SGDLS, CDR2 YYNGEE. With 4 bases clipped from V and 6 bases from J, the junction kept 5 bases outside the gene matches. The CDR3 bases are TGTGCCAGCAGCCTTCTAGCGGGGGGATCCGGGGAGCTGTTTTTT. As protein: CASSLLAGGSGELFF.

The V gene is TRBV30, the J gene TRBJ1-3; D remains ambiguous. Germline V lookup: CDR1 GTSNPN, CDR2 SVGIG (reference sequence). The CDR3 covers 11 residues. The germline V and J ends were trimmed by 2 bases and 8 bases, with 7 bases remaining between them. CDR3 nucleotides: TGTGCCTGGAGTACTACTGACACCATATATTTT. Its protein product is CAWSTTDTIYF.

The V and J genes are TRBV7-9 and TRBJ1-6, with a weak D call TRBD1 (6 bases). The germline gives CDR1 SEHNR, CDR2 FQNEAQ (reference sequence). This CDR3 comprises 15 residues. Between the trimmed V and J ends, which lost 4 bases and 7 bases, there was a span of 14 bases. In nucleotides, the CDR3 is TGTGCCAGCAGCTCCCGGCAGGGGCGGAATTCACCCCTCCACTTT. Its translation: CASSSRQGRNSPLHF.

The chain combines TRBV6-1 with TRBJ2-7, with D possibly matching TRBD2 (6 bases). CDR1 is MNHNS and CDR2 is SASEGT in the germline V gene. The V end lost 4 bases, the J end lost 0 bases, and 13 bases lay between the germline ends. The CDR3 extends over 15 amino acids. As DNA, the CDR3 is TGTGCCAGCAGTGGCCAAGGGACTTCCTCCTACGAGCAGTACTTC. Translating gives CASSGQGTSSYEQYF.

The J gene is TRBJ2-2, the V gene TRBV19; TRBD2 agrees at 8 bases. Germline CDR1 reads LNHDA; CDR2 reads SQIVND (reference sequence). Trimming removed 1 base from V and 4 bases from J; junction bases left unmatched: 11. CDR3 length: 18 residues. The CDR3 DNA reads as TGTGCCAGTAGTATAGGTGGTAGCGGGGCCCTTCTCACCGGGGAGCTGTTTTTT. It specifies CASSIGGSGALLTGELFF.

The CDR3 DNA reads TGCGCCAGCAGCAGCGGACAGGGCGGAGGCTACACCTTC. Amino acids: CASSSGQGGGYTF. The chain is built from TRBV5-1 and TRBJ1-2; 8 bases align to TRBD1. The CDR3 is 13 amino acids. CDR1 is SGHRS and CDR2 is YFSETQ in the germline V gene. Trimming took 4 bases from V and 8 from J; bases not matched to a gene: 7.

V is TRBV7-8 and J is TRBJ1-5; 11 nucleotides line up with TRBD1. Trimming took 5 bases from V and 7 from J; bases not matched to a gene: 10. The CDR3 loop spans 16 amino acids. CDR1 and CDR2 (germline): SGHVS, FQNEAQ. The CDR3 sequence is CASSLRTGGFPQPQHF. The DNA of the CDR3 is TGTGCCAGCAGCCTCCGGACAGGGGGCTTTCCGCAGCCCCAGCATTTT.

The rearrangement links TRBV9 to TRBJ2-5, with 8 bases aligning to TRBD2. CDR1 is SGDLS, CDR2 YYNGEE, per germline. The length of the CDR3 is 16 residues. The trim removed 1 base at V and 2 bases at J, leaving 7 bases unmatched. The CDR3 DNA reads TGTGCCAGCAGCGTACGGTCAGGACTAGCTCAAGAGACCCAGTACTTC. Its protein product is CASSVRSGLAQETQYF.

The chain uses TRBV5-6 and TRBJ1-4, with 11 nucleotides matching TRBD1. J lost 7 bases, V lost 4 bases, and 6 bases had no gene match. CDR1 SGHDT and CDR2 YYEEEE come from the germline V gene. The CDR3 length is 15 residues. CDR3 residues: CASSPRTGGVEKLFF. For the CDR3, the DNA is TGTGCCAGCAGCCCGAGGACAGGGGGCGTTGAAAAACTGTTTTTT.

The chain couples TRBV5-1 to TRBJ2-2; 11 bases match TRBD2. This CDR3 is 18 amino acids long. Trimming removed 3 bases from V and 0 bases from J; junction bases left unmatched: 7. CDR1 and CDR2 (germline): SGHRS, YFSETQ. The CDR3 spells CASSSRLAGTSNTGELFF. The DNA for the CDR3 is TGCGCCAGCAGCTCTCGACTAGCGGGGACCTCGAACACCGGGGAGCTGTTTTTT.

This chain joins TRBV6-1 and TRBJ1-2; no firm D call. The length of the CDR3 is 14 residues. CDR1 is MNHNS, CDR2 SASEGT, per germline. The V and J ends lost 7 bases and 4 bases respectively, with 16 bases between them. CDR3 DNA: TGTGCCAGCACCGAGAGGGCGGGCTTCTATGGCTACACCTTC. Its translation is CASTERAGFYGYTF.

The chain recombines TRBV5-1 with TRBJ2-1; 11 bases line up with TRBD2. Germline CDR1 and CDR2: SGHRS and YFSETQ. The CDR3 covers 17 residues. The trim removed 3 bases at V and 0 bases at J, leaving 5 bases unmatched. CDR3 DNA sequence: TGCGCCAGCAGCTCCCAGACTAGCGGGATCTCCTACAATGAGCAGTTCTTC. Amino acids: CASSSQTSGISYNEQFF. The full variable domain, in which reference TRBV5-1 and TRBJ2-1 provide the parts outside the CDR3, is KAGVTQTPRYLIKTRGQQVTLSCSPISGHRSVSWYQQTPGQGLQFLFEYFSETQRNKGNFPGRFSGRQFSNSRSEMNVSTLELGDSALYLCASSSQTSGISYNEQFFGPGTRLTVL.

The chain couples TRBV2 to TRBJ1-4; tentatively, D is TRBD1 (6 bases). Between the trimmed V and J ends, which lost 5 bases and 10 bases, there was a span of 20 bases. Germline V gives CDR1 SNHLY, CDR2 FYNNEI. The CDR3 runs 15 residues. The chain's CDR3 is CASSLDSLLYGKLFF. CDR3 nucleotides: TGTGCCAGCAGTCTGGACAGCCTTTTATACGGAAAACTGTTTTTT.

The chain has TRBV27 and TRBJ2-7; 11 nucleotides agree with TRBD1. The V and J ends lost 2 bases and 3 bases, in that order; junction bases with no gene match: 6. This CDR3 is built from 16 residues. CDR1 is MNHEY and CDR2 is SMNVEV in the germline V gene (reference sequence). CDR3: CASSLVGQGAGYEQYF. The CDR3 DNA is TGTGCCAGCAGTTTAGTAGGACAGGGGGCTGGCTACGAGCAGTACTTC.

V is TRBV27 and J is TRBJ2-5, with 8 bases lining up with TRBD2. The CDR3 length is 17 residues. Per germline, CDR1 MNHEY and CDR2 SMNVEV (reference sequence). Trimming at V came to 5 bases and at J to 2 bases, leaving 13 bases not matched to a gene. The CDR3 loop is CASSQRRLAHRQETQYF. CDR3 coding DNA: TGTGCCAGCAGTCAACGCCGACTAGCGCATCGACAAGAGACCCAGTACTTC.

The CDR3 DNA reads TGTGCCAGCAGCTCGTCCCGGGACAGACCAACAACTAATGAAAAACTGTTTTTT. It translates to CASSSSRDRPTTNEKLFF. The V call is TRBV7-8, the J call TRBJ1-4; TRBD1 agrees at 7 bases. Germline V gene data show CDR1 as SGHVS and CDR2 as FQNEAQ. This CDR3 is 18 amino acids long. The V segment lost 4 bases and the J segment 0 bases; nucleotides outside the gene matches: 11.

V is TRBV16 and J is TRBJ1-2; D ambiguous. The V end lost 4 bases, the J end lost 5 bases, and 14 bases lay between the germline ends. The CDR3 has 14 residues. Germline V gene lookup returns CDR1 KGHSY and CDR2 FQNENV. CDR3 sequence (DNA): TGTGCCAGCAGCCGTGGAGGCAGAACATATGGCTACACCTTC. Its protein product is CASSRGGRTYGYTF.

This chain uses TRBV18 with TRBJ1-5; 8 nucleotides agree with TRBD1. The V gene end was trimmed by 1 base and the J gene end by 3 bases; junction bases not matched to a gene: 5. CDR3 length: 16 residues. Germline lookup yields CDR1 KGHSH and CDR2 LQKENI. CDR3 loop: CASSPQTGGINQPQHF. CDR3 coding DNA: TGTGCCAGCTCACCACAAACAGGGGGGATCAATCAGCCCCAGCATTTT.

The chain uses TRBV7-6 and TRBJ2-7, with 7 bases that match TRBD2. Trimming cost V 3 bases and J 1 base; bases outside gene matches: 9. The CDR3 has 16 amino acids. Germline loops: CDR1 SGHVS, CDR2 FNYEAQ. The CDR3 reads CASSLALGGESYEQYF. The CDR3 bases are TGTGCCAGCAGCTTGGCCCTGGGGGGGGAGTCCTACGAGCAGTACTTC. The whole variable domain, remainder taken from reference TRBV7-6 and TRBJ2-7, is GAGVSQSPRYKVTKRGQDVALRCDPISGHVSLYWYRQALGQGPEFLTYFNYEAQQDKSGLPNDRFSAERPEGSISTLTIQRTEQRDSAMYRCASSLALGGESYEQYFGPGTRLTVT.